These 28 T cell receptor beta chains came from one sample sequenced in a study of blood T cell repertoires in COVID-19. Sequencing used immunoSEQ multiplex PCR; TCRdb keeps in-frame clones, though not all of them. The table lists 95,000 to 130,000 clones, around 80% of them singletons. What was sequenced was peripheral blood. All receptors come from a man between 65 and 80 years old with active or convalescent COVID-19.

The chain couples TRBV18 to TRBJ2-3; 7 bases match TRBD2. The germline V gene has CDR1 KGHSH and CDR2 LQKENI. This CDR3 is built from 14 residues. The J segment lost 6 bases and the V segment lost 3 bases, leaving 6 bases of the junction unmatched. CDR3 DNA: TGTGCCAGCTCACCGGGGGAGGGCGTTGATACGCAGTATTTT. The encoded protein is CASSPGEGVDTQYF. The full variable domain, its missing parts supplied by reference TRBV18 and TRBJ2-3, is NAGVMQNPRHLVRRRGQEARLRCSPMKGHSHVYWYRQLPEEGLKFMVYLQKENIIDESGMPKERFSAEFPKEGPSILRIQQVVRGDSAAYFCASSPGEGVDTQYFGPGTRLTVL.

This clone is a singleton in its sample. The V gene is TRBV4-3, the J gene TRBJ1-3; no clear D. This CDR3 is 16 amino acids long. Trimming left V 4 bases short and J 0 bases short, with 13 bases between. The germline CDR1 and CDR2 sequences are LGHNA and YSLEER. CDR3 protein: CASSLIPGSSGNTIYF. CDR3 DNA: TGCGCCAGCAGCCTCATACCCGGGAGCTCTGGAAACACCATATATTTT.

The gene calls are TRBV30 and TRBJ2-5; a possible D gene is TRBD2 (7 bases). Deletions cut 8 bases from V and 2 bases from J, with 18 bases between. Germline assignment: CDR1 GTSNPN and CDR2 SVGIG (reference sequence). There are 14 residues in the CDR3. The CDR3 here is CARWGGGQQETQYF. CDR3 coding DNA: TGTGCCCGGTGGGGCGGGGGACAACAAGAGACCCAGTACTTC.

The chain combines TRBV4-3 with TRBJ2-5; tentative D call: TRBD1 (5 bases). CDR3 size: 15 residues. Germline V gene sequence: CDR1 LGHNA, CDR2 YSLEER. V was pared by 0 bases and J by 1 base, with 9 bases between. The CDR3 sequence: CASSQEYRSQETQYF. CDR3 sequence (DNA): TGCGCCAGCAGCCAAGAGTACAGGAGCCAAGAGACCCAGTACTTC.

J is TRBJ1-1 and V is TRBV12-3 or TRBV12-4; D gene ambiguous. The V end was cut by 8 bases, the J end by 11 bases, with 21 bases between. The CDR3 runs 13 residues. The CDR3 reads CASGDHGGPTAFF. The CDR3 DNA reads TGTGCCAGCGGAGATCACGGCGGTCCGACGGCTTTCTTT.

The rearrangement links TRBV9 to TRBJ1-5; the match to TRBD1 covers 8 bases. Trimming at V came to 4 bases and at J to 6 bases, leaving 6 bases not matched to a gene. Germline V CDR1 and CDR2: SGDLS, YYNGEE. This CDR3 is built from 14 residues. CDR3 in amino acids: CASSSGGGGQPQHF. CDR3 DNA: TGTGCCAGCAGCTCAGGGGGCGGGGGTCAGCCCCAGCATTTT.

The V call is TRBV3-1 (or the pseudogene TRBV3-2), the J call TRBJ2-1, with no clear D. CDR1 and CDR2 from the germline V gene are LGHDT and YNNKEL (reference sequence). V dropped 1 base and J dropped 7 bases, with 11 bases sitting between them. This CDR3 is built from 14 residues. Here the CDR3 reads CASSQGMAPNEQFF. The CDR3 DNA reads as TGTGCCAGCAGCCAAGGTATGGCCCCTAATGAGCAGTTCTTC.

V gene TRBV7-8 combines with J gene TRBJ2-3; 10 bases align to TRBD2. In germline, CDR1 is SGHVS, CDR2 FQNEAQ. J gave up 4 bases and V 5 bases, and 6 bases lay outside the gene matches. The CDR3 is made up of 15 amino acids. Here the CDR3 DNA reads TGTGCCAGCAGCGCTTTAGCGGGAGGAGCAGATACGCAGTATTTT. Amino acid sequence: CASSALAGGADTQYF.

The rearrangement joins TRBV11-2 to TRBJ2-3; D perhaps matches TRBD2 (5 bases). V was clipped by 0 bases and J by 7 bases, with 11 bases between them. The CDR3 is made up of 14 amino acids. Germline CDR1 SGHAT, CDR2 FQNNGV. The DNA for the CDR3 is TGTGCCAGCAGCTTAGACTGGACGGGGAATACGCAGTATTTT. Its translation is CASSLDWTGNTQYF. Full variable domain (missing parts from reference TRBV11-2 and TRBJ2-3): EAGVAQSPRYKIIEKRQSVAFWCNPISGHATLYWYQQILGQGPKLLIQFQNNGVVDDSQLPKDRFSAERLKGVDSTLKIQPAKLEDSAVYLCASSLDWTGNTQYFGPGTRLTVL.

V is TRBV6-1 and J is TRBJ1-5; no firm D call. V was clipped by 2 bases and J by 4 bases, with 3 bases between them. The CDR3 has 12 amino acids. CDR1 and CDR2 (germline): MNHNS, SASEGT. CDR3 amino acids: CASSEHNQPQHF. CDR3 sequence (DNA): TGTGCCAGCAGTGAACATAATCAGCCCCAGCATTTT.

The chain combines TRBV15 with TRBJ2-2; a possible D gene is TRBD1 (5 bases). This CDR3 contains 19 residues. V lost 0 bases and J lost 4, with 21 bases in between. Germline V CDR1 and CDR2: LNHNV, YYDKDF (reference sequence). CDR3 in DNA: TGTGCCACCAGCAGAGATCCCCTTACCCTGGACACGGCCACCGGGGAGCTGTTTTTT. It yields the protein CATSRDPLTLDTATGELFF.

This clone was counted once. The chain employs TRBV11-3 and TRBJ2-5; 9 bases map to TRBD2. With V trimmed by 6 bases and J by 4 bases, 12 bases remained unmatched. In germline, CDR1 is SGHNT, CDR2 YENEEA. The CDR3 sequence is 16 residues long. DNA of the CDR3: TGTGCCAGCAGTCCTACCGCTGCGGGGGGGCGAGAGACCCAGTACTTC. Translated: CASSPTAAGGRETQYF.

V gene TRBV5-1 combines with J gene TRBJ1-1; 9 nucleotides agree with TRBD1. This CDR3 contains 18 residues. J was trimmed by 3 bases and V by 3 bases; bases with no gene match: 15. Germline loops: CDR1 SGHRS, CDR2 YFSETQ. The CDR3 loop reads CASSSGLNRGRRDTEAFF. The DNA for the CDR3 is TGCGCCAGCAGCTCGGGACTGAACAGGGGGCGCCGGGACACTGAAGCTTTCTTT.

In this sample, this clone turned up a few times. This sequence joins TRBV10-1 and TRBJ2-7; D might be TRBD2 (5 bases). The germline V gene has CDR1 WNHNN and CDR2 SYGVQD (reference sequence). The CDR3 spans 16 residues. The V end lost 2 bases, the J end lost 0 bases, and 14 bases lay between the germline ends. CDR3 protein: CASSEVGAVISYEQYF. Written as DNA, the CDR3 is TGCGCCAGCAGTGAGGTCGGAGCGGTGATCTCCTACGAGCAGTACTTC.

The chain couples TRBV12-5 to TRBJ2-1; 8 bases align to TRBD1. V lost 5 bases, J lost 4 bases, and 10 bases stayed unmatched. The CDR3 contains 16 residues. Germline CDR1 is LGHNT and CDR2 is FRNRAP. DNA for the CDR3: TGTGCTAGTGGTATCGGACAGGGACTTTCTTACAATGAGCAGTTCTTC. Residues: CASGIGQGLSYNEQFF.

The chain carries TRBV19 and TRBJ1-5; D not certain. CDR1 and CDR2 from the germline V gene are LNHDA and SQIVND (reference sequence). This CDR3 is 16 amino acids long. Trimming removed 3 bases at V and 3 bases at J, with 15 bases between. CDR3 amino acids: CASSIERKRNNQPQHF. In DNA, the CDR3 is TGTGCCAGTAGTATCGAGAGGAAGAGAAACAATCAGCCCCAGCATTTT.

The chain couples TRBV11-2 to TRBJ1-1, with TRBD1 identical over 8 bases. CDR1 SGHAT and CDR2 FQNNGV come from the germline V gene. CDR3 length: 13 amino acids. With V trimmed by 4 bases and J by 8 bases, 6 bases remained unmatched. The CDR3 DNA reads as TGTGCCAGCAGCTATACAGGGGGACGGGAAGCTTTCTTT. As protein: CASSYTGGREAFF.

The gene calls are TRBV5-4 and TRBJ1-2, with 9 bases identical to TRBD1. Germline V gene data show CDR1 as SGHNT and CDR2 as YYREEE (reference sequence). This CDR3 has 13 residues. Trimming cost V 9 bases and J 4 bases; bases outside gene matches: 7. The CDR3 reads CATALQGAYGYTF. CDR3 DNA: TGTGCCACCGCGTTACAGGGGGCCTATGGCTACACCTTC.

This sequence joins TRBV4-3 and TRBJ2-1; 8 positions agree with TRBD1. V was clipped by 4 bases and J by 0 bases; unmatched bases: 5. Germline V gives CDR1 LGHNA, CDR2 YSLEER. This CDR3 spans 16 amino acids. CDR3 loop: CASSRGQGGSYNEQFF. The CDR3 DNA reads TGCGCCAGCAGCCGCGGACAGGGCGGCTCCTACAATGAGCAGTTCTTC.

This chain joins TRBV28 and TRBJ1-4; D may be TRBD1 (5 bases). V lost 4 bases to trimming and J lost 10 bases, with 16 bases between them. Germline V gives CDR1 MDHEN, CDR2 SYDVKM. The CDR3 consists of 14 residues. CDR3 sequence (DNA): TGTGCCAGCAGTTCCCCGGGGGGGTATGGAAAACTGTTTTTT. This encodes CASSSPGGYGKLFF.

The V call is TRBV11-3, the J call TRBJ2-5; D remains unclear. The germline V gene has CDR1 SGHNT and CDR2 YENEEA. This CDR3 comprises 13 residues. V lost 5 bases, J lost 1 base, and 8 bases lay in between. The CDR3 sequence is CASSLGPQETQYF. The CDR3, as DNA: TGTGCCAGCAGCCTTGGGCCCCAAGAGACCCAGTACTTC.

The CDR3 sequence is CASSQLSGYTIYF. The CDR3 coding sequence is TGTGCCAGCAGCCAACTCAGCGGCTACACCATATATTTT. The V gene is TRBV14, the J gene TRBJ1-3; D gene ambiguous. Germline CDR1 is SGHDN and CDR2 is FVKESK. The V end was cut by 2 bases, the J end by 8 bases, with 10 bases between. The CDR3 spans 13 residues. The full variable domain, in which reference TRBV14 and TRBJ1-3 provide the parts outside the CDR3, is EAGVTQFPSHSVIEKGQTVTLRCDPISGHDNLYWYRRVMGKEIKFLLHFVKESKQDESGMPNNRFLAERTGGTYSTLKVQPAELEDSGVYFCASSQLSGYTIYFGEGSWLTVV.

The gene calls are TRBV6-5 and TRBJ1-2; D may be TRBD1 (6 bases). With 6 bases removed from V and 5 bases from J, the gap between germline ends came to 13 bases. The length of the CDR3 is 13 residues. Germline CDR1 is MNHEY and CDR2 is SVGAGI. The CDR3 protein is CASSQQGPYGYTF. The CDR3 region has the DNA TGTGCCAGCAGCCAACAGGGACCTTATGGCTACACCTTC.

The chain combines TRBV4-2 with TRBJ1-6; D perhaps matches TRBD1 (6 bases). The CDR3 extends over 13 amino acids. Trimming removed 3 bases from V and 14 bases from J, with 14 bases in between. From germline, CDR1 is LGHNA and CDR2 YNFKEQ. The DNA of the CDR3 is TGTGCCAGCAGCCAGGCCCCAGGGGTCGCCCTCCACTTT. Translated, it gives CASSQAPGVALHF.

This rearrangement joins TRBV11-2 to TRBJ2-3; the match to TRBD2 covers 10 bases. V lost 3 bases and J lost 1; bases outside the gene matches: 4. Germline CDR1 reads SGHAT; CDR2 reads FQNNGV. This CDR3 region has 16 residues. This CDR3 reads CASSFLSGRGTDTQYF. The CDR3, as DNA: TGTGCCAGCAGCTTCTTAAGCGGGAGGGGCACAGATACGCAGTATTTT.

For the CDR3, the DNA is TGTGCCAGCAGTTTACGGAGGGGAGGAGAAGCTTTCTTT. Protein: CASSLRRGGEAFF. This chain links TRBV27 with TRBJ1-1; D is perhaps TRBD1 (5 bases). This CDR3 is 13 amino acids long. Germline assignment: CDR1 MNHEY and CDR2 SMNVEV (reference sequence). V was cut by 2 bases and J by 8 bases, with 12 bases left in between.

Details on this clone: An end of the junction does not agree with germline; a read error may underlie this. The rearrangement uses TRBV27 and TRBJ2-4, with D possibly matching TRBD2 (6 bases). The CDR3 loop spans 10 amino acids. Germline lookup yields CDR1 MNHEY and CDR2 SMNVEV (reference sequence). CDR3 region: CASSRDSPFF. The CDR3 DNA is TGTGCCAGCAGCCGGGACTCTCCATTTTTC.

The J gene is TRBJ1-3, the V gene TRBV5-1, with D possibly being TRBD1 (6 bases). Trimming left V 3 bases short and J 4 bases short, with 14 bases between. This CDR3 has 15 amino acids. Germline V gene data show CDR1 as SGHRS and CDR2 as YFSETQ. CDR3 sequence (DNA): TGCGCCAGCAGCTATAGCCGGGACAACGGAAACACCATATATTTT. Translating gives CASSYSRDNGNTIYF.